This is a list of T cell receptor beta chains from one sample in a study of OX40 agonist ivuxolimab in advanced cancers. Sequenced by immunoSEQ multiplex PCR; TCRdb stores in-frame clones only, minus some. Among about 50,000 clones listed, roughly 82% were seen once. This material consisted of CD4+ or CD8+ T cells sorted from blood, taken in a trial of the OX40 agonist ivuxolimab. Receptors originate from an adult with an advanced solid tumor such as melanoma, head and neck, liver or kidney cancer. The CDR3 runs from the conserved cysteine through the conserved F or W. D genes are given only for firm matches. Only part of the rows carry a size: once, few, many, or a class if the clone is expanded.

j_call clone_size d_call v_call cdr3_aa cdr3_nt
TRBJ1-6 . . TRBV7-2 CASSLGWNSPLHF TGTGCCAGCAGCTTGGGTTGGAATTCACCCCTCCACTTT
TRBJ2-1 . TRBD2 TRBV5-6 CASSLTSGGALLPEQFF TGTGCCAGCAGCCTTACTAGCGGGGGGGCCCTCCTCCCTGAGCAGTTCTTC
TRBJ1-2 . . TRBV6-5 CASSYQMVDYGYTF TGTGCCAGCAGTTACCAGATGGTGGACTATGGCTACACCTTC
TRBJ1-3 . . TRBV6-5 CASSPSGNTIYF TGTGCCAGCAGCCCCTCTGGAAACACCATATATTTT
TRBJ2-6 . . TRBV15 CATSRLGVGSNVLTF TGTGCCACCAGCAGACTGGGCGTAGGATCAAACGTCCTGACTTTC
TRBJ1-1 few . TRBV30 CAWSSPGGGLAEAFF TGTGCCTGGAGTTCCCCTGGGGGGGGCCTCGCTGAAGCTTTCTTT
TRBJ2-5 . TRBD2 TRBV5-1 CASSLELGGGASAQYF TGCGCCAGCAGCTTGGAGCTTGGCGGGGGGGCCTCTGCCCAGTACTTC
TRBJ1-4 . . TRBV28 CASKRTLTNEKLFF TGTGCCAGCAAGAGGACACTAACTAATGAAAAACTGTTTTTT
TRBJ1-4 . . TRBV18 CASSPQDNEKLFF TGTGCCAGCTCACCACAGGATAATGAAAAACTGTTTTTT
TRBJ2-1 . TRBD1 TRBV11-3 CASSGGGTGAGYNEQFF TGTGCCAGCAGCGGGGGTGGGACAGGGGCGGGCTACAATGAGCAGTTCTTC
TRBJ2-3 . TRBD2 TRBV4-2 CASSQDTSGGTDTQYF TGTGCCAGCAGCCAAGACACTAGCGGGGGCACAGATACGCAGTATTTT
TRBJ2-1 . . TRBV7-6 CASSGGTITLNEQFF TGTGCCAGCAGCGGGGGAACGATAACTCTAAATGAGCAGTTCTTC
TRBJ2-7 . . TRBV7-7 CASSPAVGEAYEQYF TGTGCTAGCAGCCCCGCCGTAGGGGAAGCGTACGAGCAGTACTTC
TRBJ2-4 . . TRBV6-5 CASSPVTTQGNIQYF TGTGCCAGCAGTCCCGTGACGACCCAGGGGAACATTCAGTACTTC
TRBJ1-5 . TRBD1 TRBV6-5 CASSGTGQGQPQHF TGTGCCAGCAGTGGCACGGGACAGGGTCAGCCCCAGCATTTT
TRBJ1-5 . . TRBV7-3 CASSQWYNQPQHF TGTGCCAGCAGCCAGTGGTACAATCAGCCCCAGCATTTT
TRBJ1-5 . . TRBV29-1 CSVGRDGQPQHF TGCAGCGTTGGGAGGGACGGTCAGCCCCAGCATTTT
TRBJ2-1 . . TRBV30 CAFEGGAPEQFF TGTGCCTTTGAGGGGGGGGCCCCCGAGCAGTTCTTC
TRBJ2-1 . . TRBV28 CASSRSTWSQFF TGTGCCAGCAGCCGTAGTACATGGTCTCAGTTCTTC
TRBJ1-6 few . TRBV5-1 CASSLVRDTSPLHF TGCGCCAGCAGCTTGGTGCGGGACACTTCACCCCTCCACTTT
TRBJ2-7 . . TRBV29-1 CSAISGRGSSYEQYF TGCAGCGCCATTTCTGGACGGGGAAGCTCCTACGAGCAGTACTTC
TRBJ2-1 . TRBD1 TRBV7-2 CASSLRTGGVDEQFF TGTGCCAGCAGCCTGAGGACAGGGGGCGTAGATGAGCAGTTCTTC
TRBJ2-7 . TRBD1 TRBV5-1 CASSLGTGGGEQYF TGCGCCAGCAGCTTAGGTACAGGGGGTGGGGAGCAGTACTTC
TRBJ2-3 . . TRBV19 CASTRGWGTDTQYF TGTGCCAGCACCAGGGGTTGGGGCACAGATACGCAGTATTTT
TRBJ2-5 . . TRBV5-1 CASSFWPEKETQYF TGCGCCAGCAGCTTCTGGCCGGAGAAAGAGACCCAGTACTTC
TRBJ1-4 . . TRBV5-1 CASSVGAGEKLFF TGCGCCAGCAGCGTGGGCGCGGGAGAAAAACTGTTTTTT
TRBJ2-7 . . TRBV19 CASSIGRAYEQYF TGTGCCAGTAGTATCGGCAGGGCCTACGAGCAGTACTTC
TRBJ1-2 . . TRBV10-2 CASKEGMSNYGYTF TGCGCCAGCAAAGAGGGGATGTCAAACTATGGCTACACCTTC
TRBJ2-5 . TRBD2 TRBV5-4 CASSLGLAVQETQYF TGTGCCAGCAGCTTGGGACTAGCGGTTCAAGAGACCCAGTACTTC
TRBJ1-4 . . TRBV6-5 CASSVWGTTNEKLFF TGTGCCAGCAGTGTCTGGGGGACAACTAATGAAAAACTGTTTTTT
TRBJ2-3 . . TRBV5-8 CASSFWGTDTQYF TGTGCCAGCAGCTTTTGGGGGACAGATACGCAGTATTTT
TRBJ2-7 . TRBD2 TRBV7-8 CASSPHRVGGRGVSYEQYF TGTGCCAGCAGCCCCCACCGGGTTGGAGGGCGGGGGGTATCTTACGAGCAGTACTTC
TRBJ1-1 . TRBD1 TRBV5-4 CASSLWAGTGVGTEAFF TGTGCCAGCAGCTTGTGGGCCGGGACAGGGGTGGGCACTGAAGCTTTCTTT